This TCR beta chain was captured in a study of blood T cell repertoires in COVID-19. Study background: Researchers got acute and convalescent COVID-19 samples from the United States, Italy and Spain.

There are 16 residues in the CDR3. The trim removed 6 bases at V and 0 bases at J, leaving 10 bases unmatched. Germline V gene lookup returns CDR1 MDHEN and CDR2 SYDVKM. Profiled with immunoSEQ multiplex PCR; TCRdb holds only in-frame clones, not every one. The table lists roughly 340,000 clones, 80% to 90% of them singletons. This rearrangement joins TRBV28 to TRBJ1-1; TRBD1 aligns across 7 bases. The TCR sequence derives from a woman in her 30s with COVID-19, enrolled during active disease. Specimen: peripheral blood. In DNA, the CDR3 is TGTGCCAGCAGCCCGGGGGACAGCTACATGAACACTGAAGCTTTCTTT. Amino acid sequence: CASSPGDSYMNTEAFF.